This TCR beta chain was documented in a study of immune cell composition in non-small cell lung cancer. General observations from the study: Squamous carcinomas (approximately 80%) more often had tumour-associated clones >0.5% than adenocarcinomas (roughly 35%). Lung squamous cell carcinoma tumours had significantly higher top 10 clone scores and productive clonality than lung adenocarcinoma.

Some clones are missing from TCRdb's copy, which holds only in-frame ones; the method was immunoSEQ multiplex PCR. The table records around 4,500 clones, 70% to 90% of them present only once. The CDR3 is made up of 16 amino acids. A note on this clone: Its cognate antigen is unknown.

The sequencing input was lung tumor tissue. The J gene is TRBJ1-2, the V gene TRBV21-1; TRBD1, as called in the table, went unchecked against the DNA. TRBV21-1 is a pseudogene. The source of this sequence is a human donor with non-small cell lung cancer. The CDR3 DNA follows: TGTGCCAGCAGCAAAGTGGGCGGACAGGGGGCGTGTGGCTACACCTTC. Translating it yields CASSKVGGQGACGYTF.